Listed here is a single T cell receptor (beta chain). Its antigen is still unknown. In each case, RNA was isolated and then reverse transcribed into cDNA as the sequencing template. Assay used: immunoSEQ multiplex PCR; TCRdb lists only in-frame clones, some missing. Of some 170,000 clones in the sample, around three fifths were seen once. The data stem from a study of CD8+ T cells in alopecia areata. Study findings and constraints: Sequencing of scalp tissue also captures the resident alphabeta T cells of normal skin.

This CDR3 has 16 residues. Trimming took 5 bases from V and 1 from J, leaving 17 bases between them. Looked up from germline, CDR1 is SEHNR and CDR2 is FQNEAQ (reference sequence). This chain joins TRBV7-9 and TRBJ2-5; tentative D call: TRBD2 (6 bases). The clonotype originates from a human donor with alopecia areata. The starting material was CD4+ T cells sorted from blood, obtained at week 0. The CDR3 loop is CASSGGNGQGQETQYF. The CDR3 coding sequence is TGTGCCAGCAGCGGAGGGAATGGGCAGGGCCAAGAGACCCAGTACTTC. The variable domain in full, with the rest retrieved from reference TRBV7-9 and TRBJ2-5, is DTGVSQNPRHKITKRGQNVTFRCDPISEHNRLYWYRQTLGQGPEFLTYFQNEAQLEKSRLLSDRFSAERPKGSFSTLEIQRTEQGDSAMYLCASSGGNGQGQETQYFGPGTRLLVL.